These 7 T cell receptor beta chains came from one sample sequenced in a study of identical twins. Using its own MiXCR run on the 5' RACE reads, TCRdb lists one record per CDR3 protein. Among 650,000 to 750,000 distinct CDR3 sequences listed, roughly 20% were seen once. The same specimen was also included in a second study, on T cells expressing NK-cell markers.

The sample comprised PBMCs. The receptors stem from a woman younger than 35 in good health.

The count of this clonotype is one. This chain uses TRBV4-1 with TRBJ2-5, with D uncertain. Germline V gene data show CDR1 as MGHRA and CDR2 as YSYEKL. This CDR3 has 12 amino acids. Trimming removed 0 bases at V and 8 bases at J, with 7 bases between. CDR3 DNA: TGCGCCAGCAGCCAAGATCACGGTACCCAGTACTTC. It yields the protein CASSQDHGTQYF.

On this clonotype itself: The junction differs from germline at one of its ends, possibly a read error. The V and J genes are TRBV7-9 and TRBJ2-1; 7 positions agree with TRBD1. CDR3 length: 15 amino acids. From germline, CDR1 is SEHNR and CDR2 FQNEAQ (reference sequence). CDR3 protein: CASSLDRGPYNEHFF. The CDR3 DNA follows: TGTGCCAGCAGCTTAGACAGGGGACCCTACAATGAGCATTTCTTC. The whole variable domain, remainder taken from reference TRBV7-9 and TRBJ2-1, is DTGVSQNPRHKITKRGQNVTFRCDPISEHNRLYWYRQTLGQGPEFLTYFQNEAQLEKSRLLSDRFSAERPKGSFSTLEIQRTEQGDSAMYLCASSLDRGPYNEHFFGPGTRLTVL.

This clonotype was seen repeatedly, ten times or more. CDR3 nucleotides: TGTGCCAGCACGTTTGGAGGGGGCCCTTACGAGCAGTACTTC. Its translation is CASTFGGGPYEQYF. V and J are TRBV2 and TRBJ2-7; TRBD1 might be the D (7 bases). Germline V CDR1 and CDR2: SNHLY, FYNNEI. CDR3 length equals 14 residues. V was shortened by 7 bases and J by 4 bases, with 17 bases between the two germline ends.

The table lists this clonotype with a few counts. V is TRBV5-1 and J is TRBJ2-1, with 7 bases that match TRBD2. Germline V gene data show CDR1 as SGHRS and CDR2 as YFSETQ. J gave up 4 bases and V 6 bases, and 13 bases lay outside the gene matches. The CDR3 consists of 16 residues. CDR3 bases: TGCGCCAGCACAACCCTCGGCGGGGGTGAATACAATGAGCAGTTCTTC. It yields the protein CASTTLGGGEYNEQFF.

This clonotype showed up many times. The CDR3 DNA reads as TGTGCCATCAGTGAGTACACCAACCACTACGAGCAGTACTTC. Amino acid sequence: CAISEYTNHYEQYF. The chain joins TRBV10-3 to TRBJ2-7; D not resolved. Per the germline V gene, CDR1 is ENHRY and CDR2 is SYGVKD. V was pared by 1 base and J by 3 bases, with 10 bases between. This CDR3 has 14 residues.

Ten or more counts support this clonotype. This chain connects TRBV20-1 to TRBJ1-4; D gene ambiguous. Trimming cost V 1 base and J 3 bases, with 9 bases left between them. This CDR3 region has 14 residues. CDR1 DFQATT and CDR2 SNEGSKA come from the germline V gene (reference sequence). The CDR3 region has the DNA TGCAGTGCTAGAGGGCCAGGATCTAATGAAAAACTGTTTTTT. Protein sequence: CSARGPGSNEKLFF.

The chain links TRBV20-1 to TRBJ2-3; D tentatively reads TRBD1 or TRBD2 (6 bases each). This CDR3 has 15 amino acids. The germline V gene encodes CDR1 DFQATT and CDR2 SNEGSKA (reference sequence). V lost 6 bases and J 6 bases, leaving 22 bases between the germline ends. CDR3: CSAQDLVRGQDTQYF. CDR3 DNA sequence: TGCAGTGCGCAAGACCTAGTTCGGGGGCAGGATACGCAGTATTTT.